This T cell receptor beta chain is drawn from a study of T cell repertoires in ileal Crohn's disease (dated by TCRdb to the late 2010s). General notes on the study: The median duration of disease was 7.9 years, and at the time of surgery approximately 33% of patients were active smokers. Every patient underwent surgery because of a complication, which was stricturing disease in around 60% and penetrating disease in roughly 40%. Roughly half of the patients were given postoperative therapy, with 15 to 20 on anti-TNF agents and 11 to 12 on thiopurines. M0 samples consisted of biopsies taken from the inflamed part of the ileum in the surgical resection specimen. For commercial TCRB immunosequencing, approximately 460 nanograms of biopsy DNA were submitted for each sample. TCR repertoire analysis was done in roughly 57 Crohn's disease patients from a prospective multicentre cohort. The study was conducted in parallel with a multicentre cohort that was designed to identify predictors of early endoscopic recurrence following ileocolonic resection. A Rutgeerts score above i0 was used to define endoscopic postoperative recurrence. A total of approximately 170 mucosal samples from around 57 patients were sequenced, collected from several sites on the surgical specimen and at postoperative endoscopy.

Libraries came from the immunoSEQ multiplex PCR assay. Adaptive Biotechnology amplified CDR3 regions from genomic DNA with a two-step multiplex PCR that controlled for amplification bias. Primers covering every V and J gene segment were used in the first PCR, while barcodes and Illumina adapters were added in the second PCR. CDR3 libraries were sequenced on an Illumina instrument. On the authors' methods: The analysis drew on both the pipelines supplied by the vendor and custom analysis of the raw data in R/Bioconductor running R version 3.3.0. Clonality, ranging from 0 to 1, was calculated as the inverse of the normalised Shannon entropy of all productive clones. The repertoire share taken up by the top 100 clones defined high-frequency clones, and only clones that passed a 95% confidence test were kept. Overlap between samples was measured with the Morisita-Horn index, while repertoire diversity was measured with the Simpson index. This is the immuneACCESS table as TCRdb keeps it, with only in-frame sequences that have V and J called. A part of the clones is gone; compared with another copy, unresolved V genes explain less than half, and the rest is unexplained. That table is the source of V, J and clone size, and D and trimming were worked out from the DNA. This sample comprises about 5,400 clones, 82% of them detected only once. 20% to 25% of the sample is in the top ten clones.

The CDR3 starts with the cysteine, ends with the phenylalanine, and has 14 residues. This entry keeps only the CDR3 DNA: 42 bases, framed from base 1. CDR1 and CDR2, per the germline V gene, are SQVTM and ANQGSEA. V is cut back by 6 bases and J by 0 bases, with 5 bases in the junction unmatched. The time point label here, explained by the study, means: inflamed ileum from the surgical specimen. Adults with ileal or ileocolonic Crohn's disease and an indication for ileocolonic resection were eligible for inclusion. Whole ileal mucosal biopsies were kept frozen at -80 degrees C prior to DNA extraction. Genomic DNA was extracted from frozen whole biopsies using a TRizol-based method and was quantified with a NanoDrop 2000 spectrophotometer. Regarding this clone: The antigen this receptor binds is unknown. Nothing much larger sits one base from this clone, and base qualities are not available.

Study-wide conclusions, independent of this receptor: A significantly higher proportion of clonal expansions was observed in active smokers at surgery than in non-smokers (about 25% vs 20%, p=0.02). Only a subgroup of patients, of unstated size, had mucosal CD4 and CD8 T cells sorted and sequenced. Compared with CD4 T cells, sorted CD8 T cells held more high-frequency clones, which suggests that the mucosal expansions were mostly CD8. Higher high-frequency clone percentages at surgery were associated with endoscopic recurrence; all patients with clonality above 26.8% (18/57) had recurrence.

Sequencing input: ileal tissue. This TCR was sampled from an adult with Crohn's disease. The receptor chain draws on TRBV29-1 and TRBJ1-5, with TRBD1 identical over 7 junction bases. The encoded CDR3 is CSVRTGNSNQPQHF. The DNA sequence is TGCAGCGTCAGGACAGGAAATAGCAATCAGCCCCAGCATTTT. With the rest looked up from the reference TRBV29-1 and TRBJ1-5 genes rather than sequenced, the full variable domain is SAVISQKPSRDICQRGTSLTIQCQVDSQVTMMFWYRQQPGQSLTLIATANQGSEATYESGFVIDKFPISRPNLTFSTLTVSNMSPEDSSIYLCSVRTGNSNQPQHFGDGTRLSIL.